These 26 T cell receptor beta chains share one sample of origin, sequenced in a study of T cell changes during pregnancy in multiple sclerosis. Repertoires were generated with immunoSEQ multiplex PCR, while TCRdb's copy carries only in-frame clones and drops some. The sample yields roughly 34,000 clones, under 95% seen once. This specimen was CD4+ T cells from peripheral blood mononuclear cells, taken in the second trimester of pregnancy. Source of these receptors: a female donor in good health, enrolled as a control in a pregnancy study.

In DNA, the CDR3 is TGTGCCTGGAGTGTAGGAGGACAGGGACTAGATACGCAGTATTTT. Translated: CAWSVGGQGLDTQYF. This rearrangement joins TRBV30 to TRBJ2-3; 8 bases map to TRBD1. The CDR3 has 15 residues. V trimming: 0 bases; J trimming: 5 bases; junction bases outside the gene matches: 7. Germline V gene lookup returns CDR1 GTSNPN and CDR2 SVGIG (reference sequence).

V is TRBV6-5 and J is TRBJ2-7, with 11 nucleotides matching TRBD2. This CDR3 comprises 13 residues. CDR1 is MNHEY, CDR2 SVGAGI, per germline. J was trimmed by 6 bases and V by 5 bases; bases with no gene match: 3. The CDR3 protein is CASSATSGTEQYF. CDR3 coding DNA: TGTGCCAGCAGTGCGACTAGCGGGACCGAGCAGTACTTC.

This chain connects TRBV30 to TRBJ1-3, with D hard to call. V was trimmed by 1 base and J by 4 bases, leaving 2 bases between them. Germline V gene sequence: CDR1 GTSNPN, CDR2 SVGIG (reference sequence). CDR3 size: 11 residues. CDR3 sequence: CAWSAGNTIYF. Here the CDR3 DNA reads TGTGCCTGGAGTGCGGGAAACACCATATATTTT.

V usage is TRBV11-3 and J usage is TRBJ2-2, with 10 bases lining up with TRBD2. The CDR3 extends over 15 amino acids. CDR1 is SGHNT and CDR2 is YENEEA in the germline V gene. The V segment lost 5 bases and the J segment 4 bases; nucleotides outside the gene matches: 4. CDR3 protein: CASSETSGATGELFF. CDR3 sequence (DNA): TGTGCCAGCAGCGAAACTAGCGGGGCCACCGGGGAGCTGTTTTTT.

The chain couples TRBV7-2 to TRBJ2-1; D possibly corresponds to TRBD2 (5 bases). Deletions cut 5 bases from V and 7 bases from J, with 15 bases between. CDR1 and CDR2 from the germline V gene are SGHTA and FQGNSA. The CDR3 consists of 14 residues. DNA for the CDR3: TGTGCCAGCAGCCGATTGCTGACTAAAAATGAGCAGTTCTTC. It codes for CASSRLLTKNEQFF.

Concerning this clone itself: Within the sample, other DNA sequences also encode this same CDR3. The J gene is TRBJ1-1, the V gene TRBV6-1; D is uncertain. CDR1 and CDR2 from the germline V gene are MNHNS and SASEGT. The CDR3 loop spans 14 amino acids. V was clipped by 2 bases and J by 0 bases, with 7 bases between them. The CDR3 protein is CASSEPGLNTEAFF. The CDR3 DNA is TGTGCCAGCAGTGAACCGGGGTTGAACACTGAAGCTTTCTTT.

The CDR3 spells CASSSRGPNTEAFF. As DNA, the CDR3 is TGTGCCAGTAGTTCCAGGGGACCGAACACTGAAGCTTTCTTT. V is TRBV19 and J is TRBJ1-1; weak D call: TRBD1 (6 bases). V was pared by 5 bases and J by 1 base, with 11 bases between. Germline assignment: CDR1 LNHDA and CDR2 SQIVND (reference sequence). The CDR3 is 14 amino acids.

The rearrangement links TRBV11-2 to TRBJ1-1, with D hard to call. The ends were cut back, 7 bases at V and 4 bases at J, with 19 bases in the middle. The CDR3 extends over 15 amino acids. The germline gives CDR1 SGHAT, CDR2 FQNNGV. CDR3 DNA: TGTGCCAGCAACCTGAGGGCTGGGATCGGCACTGAAGCTTTCTTT. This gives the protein CASNLRAGIGTEAFF.

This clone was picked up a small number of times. CDR3 region: CASSIYRGGNTEAFF. The CDR3 DNA reads as TGTGCCAGTAGTATCTACAGGGGGGGGAACACTGAAGCTTTCTTT. The V gene is TRBV19, the J gene TRBJ1-1, with TRBD1 matching over 8 bases. CDR3 size: 15 residues. Germline CDR1 reads LNHDA; CDR2 reads SQIVND (reference sequence). V lost 3 bases and J lost 1; bases outside the gene matches: 4.

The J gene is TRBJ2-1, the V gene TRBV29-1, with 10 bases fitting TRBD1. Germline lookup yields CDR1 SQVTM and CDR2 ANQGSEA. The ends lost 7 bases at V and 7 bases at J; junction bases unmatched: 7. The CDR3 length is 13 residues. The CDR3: CSAAGQGSNEQFF. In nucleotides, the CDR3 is TGCAGCGCGGCGGGACAGGGGTCAAATGAGCAGTTCTTC.

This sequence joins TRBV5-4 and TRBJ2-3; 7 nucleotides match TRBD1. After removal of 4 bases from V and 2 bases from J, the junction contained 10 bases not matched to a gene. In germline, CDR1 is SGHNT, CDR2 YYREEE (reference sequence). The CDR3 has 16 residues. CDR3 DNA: TGTGCCAGCAGCCCTGTTAGGGGGCCCTCCACAGATACGCAGTATTTT. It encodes CASSPVRGPSTDTQYF.

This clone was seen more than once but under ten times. The CDR3 DNA is TGTGCCAGCAGCTGGGACTTTAGCTCCTACGAGCAGTACTTC. The encoded protein is CASSWDFSSYEQYF. The chain employs TRBV7-8 and TRBJ2-7; D perhaps matches TRBD2 (6 bases). CDR1 and CDR2 (germline): SGHVS, FQNEAQ. The CDR3 sequence is 14 residues long. V lost 4 bases to trimming and J lost 0 bases, with 10 bases between them.

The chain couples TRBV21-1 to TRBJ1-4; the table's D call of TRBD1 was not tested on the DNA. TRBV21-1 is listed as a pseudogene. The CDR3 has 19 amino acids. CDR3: CASSKAQGAALVVFEKLFF. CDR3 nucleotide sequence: TGTGCCAGCAGCAAAGCGCAGGGGGCGGCATTAGTGGTCTTTGAAAAACTGTTTTTT.

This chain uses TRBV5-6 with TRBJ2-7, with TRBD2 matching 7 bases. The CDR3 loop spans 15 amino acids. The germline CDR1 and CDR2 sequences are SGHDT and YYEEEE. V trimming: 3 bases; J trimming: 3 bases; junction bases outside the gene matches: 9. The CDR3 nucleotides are TGTGCCAGCAGCTCCCCGGGGGGATCCGACTACGAGCAGTACTTC. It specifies CASSSPGGSDYEQYF.

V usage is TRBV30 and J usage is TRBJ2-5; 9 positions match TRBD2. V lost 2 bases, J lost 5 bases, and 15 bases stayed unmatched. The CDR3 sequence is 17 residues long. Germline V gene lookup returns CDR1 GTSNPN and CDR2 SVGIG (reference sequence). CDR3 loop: CAWSLRGGGGARETQYF. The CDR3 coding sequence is TGTGCCTGGAGTCTCCGGGGAGGCGGGGGGGCCCGGGAGACCCAGTACTTC.

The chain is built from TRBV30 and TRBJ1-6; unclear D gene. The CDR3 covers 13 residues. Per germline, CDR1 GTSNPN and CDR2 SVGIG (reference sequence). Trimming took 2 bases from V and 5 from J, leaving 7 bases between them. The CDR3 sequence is CAWSSRDNSPLHF. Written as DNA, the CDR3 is TGTGCCTGGAGTTCTCGTGATAATTCACCCCTCCACTTT.

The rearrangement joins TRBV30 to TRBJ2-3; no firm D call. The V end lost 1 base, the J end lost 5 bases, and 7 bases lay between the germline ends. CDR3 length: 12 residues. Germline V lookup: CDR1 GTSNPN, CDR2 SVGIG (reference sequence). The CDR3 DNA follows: TGTGCCTGGAGTGCCCATAGAGATACGCAGTATTTT. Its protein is CAWSAHRDTQYF.

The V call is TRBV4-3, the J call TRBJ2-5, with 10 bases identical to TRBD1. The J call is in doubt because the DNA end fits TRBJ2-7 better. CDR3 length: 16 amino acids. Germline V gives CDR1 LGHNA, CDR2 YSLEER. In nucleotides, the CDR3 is TGCGCCAGCAGCCAACTGACAGGGGGCGGGCAAGGCGAGCAGTACTTC. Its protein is CASSQLTGGGQGEQYF.

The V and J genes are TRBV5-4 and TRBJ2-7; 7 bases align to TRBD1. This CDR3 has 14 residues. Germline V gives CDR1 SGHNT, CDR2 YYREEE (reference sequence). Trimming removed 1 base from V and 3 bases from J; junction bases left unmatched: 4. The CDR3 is CASSLKGANYEQYF. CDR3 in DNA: TGTGCCAGCAGCTTGAAGGGGGCAAACTACGAGCAGTACTTC.

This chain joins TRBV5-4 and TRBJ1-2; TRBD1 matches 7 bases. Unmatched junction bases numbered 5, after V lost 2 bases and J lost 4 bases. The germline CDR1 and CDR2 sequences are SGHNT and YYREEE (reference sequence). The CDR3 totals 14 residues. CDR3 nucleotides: TGTGCCAGCAGCTTAGGGACAGATCCCTATGGCTACACCTTC. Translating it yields CASSLGTDPYGYTF. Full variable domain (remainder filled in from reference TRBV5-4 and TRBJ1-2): ETGVTQSPTHLIKTRGQQVTLRCSSQSGHNTVSWYQQALGQGPQFIFQYYREEENGRGNFPPRFSGLQFPNYSSELNVNALELDDSALYLCASSLGTDPYGYTFGSGTRLTVV.

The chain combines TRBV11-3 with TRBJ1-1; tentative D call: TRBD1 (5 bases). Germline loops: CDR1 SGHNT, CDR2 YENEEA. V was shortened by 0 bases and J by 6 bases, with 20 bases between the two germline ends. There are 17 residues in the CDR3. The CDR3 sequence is CASSLDLAGRGYAEAFF. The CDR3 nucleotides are TGTGCCAGCAGCTTAGATCTCGCAGGGCGGGGGTACGCTGAAGCTTTCTTT.

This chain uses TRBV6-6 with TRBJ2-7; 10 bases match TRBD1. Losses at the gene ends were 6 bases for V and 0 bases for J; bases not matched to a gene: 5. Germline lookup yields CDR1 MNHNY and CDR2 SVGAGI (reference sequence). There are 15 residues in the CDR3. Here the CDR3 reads CASRPGQGGSYEQYF. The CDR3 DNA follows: TGTGCCAGCAGACCCGGACAGGGGGGCTCCTACGAGCAGTACTTC.

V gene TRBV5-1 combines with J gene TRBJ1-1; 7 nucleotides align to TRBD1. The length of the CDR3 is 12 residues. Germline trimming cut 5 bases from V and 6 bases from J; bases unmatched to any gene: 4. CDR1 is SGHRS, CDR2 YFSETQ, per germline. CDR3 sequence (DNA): TGCGCCAGCAGATTTCAGGGGGCTGAAGCTTTCTTT. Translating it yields CASRFQGAEAFF.

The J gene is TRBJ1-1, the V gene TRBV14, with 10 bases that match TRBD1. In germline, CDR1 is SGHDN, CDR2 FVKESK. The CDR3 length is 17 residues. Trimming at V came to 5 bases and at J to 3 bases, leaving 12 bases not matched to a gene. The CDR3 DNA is TGTGCCAGCAGCGGGGGACAGGGGAGGAACCTGGACACTGAAGCTTTCTTT. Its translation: CASSGGQGRNLDTEAFF.

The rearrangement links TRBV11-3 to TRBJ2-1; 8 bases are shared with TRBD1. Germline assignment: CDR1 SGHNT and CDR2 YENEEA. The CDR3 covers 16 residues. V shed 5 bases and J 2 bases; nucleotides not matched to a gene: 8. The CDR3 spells CASSPRAGGPYNEQFF. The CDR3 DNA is TGTGCCAGCAGCCCCCGAGCAGGGGGCCCCTACAATGAGCAGTTCTTC.

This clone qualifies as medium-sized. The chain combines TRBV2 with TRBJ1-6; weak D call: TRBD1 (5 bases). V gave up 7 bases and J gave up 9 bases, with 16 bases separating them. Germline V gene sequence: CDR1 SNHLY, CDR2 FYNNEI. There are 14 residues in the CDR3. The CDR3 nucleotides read TGTGCCAGCATAGCGGGCCCTGGGGGTTCACCCCTCCACTTT. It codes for CASIAGPGGSPLHF.